One and the same sample provided the 10 T cell receptor beta chains below, sequenced in a study of Ad26.COV2.S vaccination and SARS-CoV-2 variants. The protocol was immunoSEQ multiplex PCR, while the TCRdb copy is restricted to in-frame clones and leaves out a portion. The data show 400,000 to 450,000 clones, with 90% seen just once and 12% held by the top ten. Noted treatment: roughly 19 received Ad26.COV2.S at low or high dose, single or two shots; 5 received placebo; per-sample allocation not given. The study sampled participants on day 63 after the first vaccine or placebo injection. Sequencing used peripheral blood, obtained in a trial of Ad26.COV2.S vaccine versus placebo. Receptors originate from a person aged 18-65 years who received the Ad26.COV2.S COVID-19 vaccine or a placebo.

The rearrangement uses TRBV25-1 and TRBJ2-2; 10 bases are a match to TRBD1. Germline CDR1 MGHDK, CDR2 SYGVNS. The ends lost 8 bases at V and 3 bases at J; junction bases unmatched: 6. The CDR3 covers 15 residues. The DNA of the CDR3 is TGTGCCAGCGTCCCCGGGACAGGGGACACCGGGGAGCTGTTTTTT. Its protein is CASVPGTGDTGELFF.

V and J are TRBV4-2 and TRBJ1-2, with a possible D match to TRBD1 (5 bases). The ends were cut back, 2 bases at V and 2 bases at J, with 9 bases in the middle. Germline CDR1 reads LGHNA; CDR2 reads YNFKEQ. The CDR3 is made up of 14 amino acids. The CDR3 region is CASSQNQGNYGYTF. The CDR3 bases are TGTGCCAGCAGCCAAAATCAGGGAAACTATGGCTACACCTTC.

The CDR3 DNA reads TGCGCCAGCAGCTCATCGGGACTTACAGCCACCTTAGATACGCAGTATTTT. This translates into CASSSSGLTATLDTQYF. V usage is TRBV5-1 and J usage is TRBJ2-3; D possibly corresponds to TRBD2 (6 bases). The CDR3 is made up of 17 amino acids. Germline V gene data show CDR1 as SGHRS and CDR2 as YFSETQ. Trimming stripped 3 bases from V and 5 bases from J, with 22 bases between.

V gene TRBV6-5 combines with J gene TRBJ1-1, with D possibly being TRBD1 (5 bases). Germline CDR1 and CDR2: MNHEY and SVGAGI. The CDR3 totals 13 residues. V lost 6 bases and J lost 3, with 11 bases in between. CDR3 sequence reads: CASRRQGDTEAFF. CDR3 DNA: TGTGCCAGCAGGCGGCAGGGTGACACTGAAGCTTTCTTT.

This sequence joins TRBV10-1 and TRBJ2-1; TRBD2 matches 12 bases. J gave up 5 bases and V 4 bases, and 3 bases lay outside the gene matches. CDR3 length: 15 amino acids. Germline assignment: CDR1 WNHNN and CDR2 SYGVQD (reference sequence). As DNA, the CDR3 is TGCGCCAGCAGTGCGGGGACTAGCGGGCACAATGAGCAGTTCTTC. Translating it yields CASSAGTSGHNEQFF.

Comments on this clone: A read error may account for a junction end that differs from germline. This chain uses TRBV7-7 with TRBJ2-5; 7 bases map to TRBD1. Germline-derived CDR1 and CDR2 are SSHAT and FNYEAQ (reference sequence). CDR3 size: 14 residues. The CDR3 coding sequence is TGTGCTAGCAGCCCGGGACAGTTCCAAGAGACCCAGTACTTC. It codes for CASSPGQFQETQYF.

The rearrangement links TRBV6-2 or TRBV6-3 to TRBJ1-6, with 7 bases fitting TRBD1. The germline CDR1 and CDR2 sequences are MNHEY and SVGEGT. V lost 5 bases to trimming and J lost 11 bases; unmatched junction nucleotides: 9. The CDR3 runs 14 residues. CDR3: CASSNPGQPTPLHF. CDR3 coding DNA: TGTGCCAGCAGTAATCCGGGACAGCCCACACCCCTCCACTTT.

The chain combines TRBV6-6 with TRBJ1-6; no clear D gene. CDR1 and CDR2 (germline): MNHNY, SVGAGI (reference sequence). V lost 6 bases and J 8 bases, leaving 11 bases between the germline ends. The CDR3 has 13 residues. The CDR3 reads CASSEWGDSPLHF. The CDR3 DNA is TGTGCCAGCAGCGAGTGGGGTGATTCACCCCTCCACTTT.

The V gene is TRBV15, the J gene TRBJ1-4, with TRBD1 identical over 9 bases. The CDR3 extends over 15 amino acids. Germline loops: CDR1 LNHNV, CDR2 YYDKDF (reference sequence). V shed 3 bases, J shed 1 base, and the junction held 0 bases outside the gene matches. The CDR3 sequence is CATSRDRGTNEKLFF. In DNA form, the CDR3 reads TGTGCCACCAGCAGGGACAGGGGAACTAATGAAAAACTGTTTTTT.

The chain combines TRBV7-8 with TRBJ2-1, with 10 positions matching TRBD2. The germline V gene has CDR1 SGHVS and CDR2 FQNEAQ. This CDR3 contains 18 residues. V was clipped by 3 bases and J by 6 bases; unmatched bases: 14. The CDR3 coding sequence is TGTGCCAGCAGCTTGCCCGCTAGCGGGAGACTTTTACTCAATGAGCAGTTCTTC. It specifies CASSLPASGRLLLNEQFF.